This T cell receptor beta chain was documented in a study of blood T cell repertoires in COVID-19 (dated by TCRdb to 2020 to 2022). Regarding the study in general: Samples covering the acute and convalescent phases of COVID-19 were provided by collaborators in the United States, Italy and Spain. A freely available public database, intended as a resource for researchers studying the immune response to SARS-CoV-2, is where the repertoires were released. The prospective study material was composed of cDNA or gDNA derived from T cells, B-cell-depleted T cells, or PBMCs. Deeply sampled blood TCRbeta repertoires from subjects exposed to, actively infected with, or recovered from COVID-19 were included in the dataset. The samples were drawn from two sources: the first 160 participants of the ongoing ImmuneRACE study, and 950 to 1,500 subjects contributed by 6 global collaborators. Nearly every sample came with metadata listing a de-identified subject ID, COVID-19 status, age in years and sex. Where HLA class I and class II types were available, the types were taken from metadata supplied by the sample provider, not from assay-based typing. The study at large found these results: How much clinical and demographic metadata was included differed by source and by participant, and the metadata was provided uncurated.

Spanning cysteine to phenylalanine, the CDR3 consists of 14 amino acids. Only the CDR3 DNA is retained, 42 bases long and in frame from the first base. A distance of 13 bases separates the germline ends of V and J, which lose 3 bases and 5 bases respectively. The germline V gene specifies KGHSH as CDR1 and LQKENI as CDR2. Notes on this clone: Its antigen has not been determined. Within one base of it there is no much larger clone, and no base qualities were kept.

The immunoSEQ Assay, a bias-controlled multiplex PCR, was used to amplify TCRbeta CDR3 regions from genomic DNA. The paper's data handling went like this. The number of nucleated cells in each sample was estimated by amplification of reference gene primers within the assay. Sequence reads were collapsed and filtered to measure the absolute abundance of every unique TCRbeta CDR3 rearrangement. For each sample, productive Simpson clonality was calculated by taking the square root of Simpson's diversity index across productive rearrangements. This is the immuneACCESS table as TCRdb keeps it, with only in-frame sequences that have V and J called. A part of the clones is gone; compared with another copy, unresolved V genes explain less than half, and the rest is unexplained. V and J calls and clone size follow that table, whereas D and trimming were derived from the DNA. This sample has 65,000 to 90,000 clones in its table, and nearly 85% of those were observed once. The top ten clones comprise under 35% of the sample.

Each collaborating institution followed its own protocols to collect whole blood in K2EDTA tubes. For TCRbeta analysis, collaborators shipped samples in one of three forms: frozen whole blood, isolated PBMCs, or DNA extracted from either of those sample types. The receptor was isolated from a woman older than 75 with acute or convalescent COVID-19. Sequencing was performed on peripheral blood. This sequence uses TRBV18 and TRBJ1-1, with no D gene named confidently. The DNA is as follows: TGTGCCAGCTCACCGAGCCGAGAGGGAACTGAAGCTTTCTTT. It is translated as CASSPSREGTEAFF.